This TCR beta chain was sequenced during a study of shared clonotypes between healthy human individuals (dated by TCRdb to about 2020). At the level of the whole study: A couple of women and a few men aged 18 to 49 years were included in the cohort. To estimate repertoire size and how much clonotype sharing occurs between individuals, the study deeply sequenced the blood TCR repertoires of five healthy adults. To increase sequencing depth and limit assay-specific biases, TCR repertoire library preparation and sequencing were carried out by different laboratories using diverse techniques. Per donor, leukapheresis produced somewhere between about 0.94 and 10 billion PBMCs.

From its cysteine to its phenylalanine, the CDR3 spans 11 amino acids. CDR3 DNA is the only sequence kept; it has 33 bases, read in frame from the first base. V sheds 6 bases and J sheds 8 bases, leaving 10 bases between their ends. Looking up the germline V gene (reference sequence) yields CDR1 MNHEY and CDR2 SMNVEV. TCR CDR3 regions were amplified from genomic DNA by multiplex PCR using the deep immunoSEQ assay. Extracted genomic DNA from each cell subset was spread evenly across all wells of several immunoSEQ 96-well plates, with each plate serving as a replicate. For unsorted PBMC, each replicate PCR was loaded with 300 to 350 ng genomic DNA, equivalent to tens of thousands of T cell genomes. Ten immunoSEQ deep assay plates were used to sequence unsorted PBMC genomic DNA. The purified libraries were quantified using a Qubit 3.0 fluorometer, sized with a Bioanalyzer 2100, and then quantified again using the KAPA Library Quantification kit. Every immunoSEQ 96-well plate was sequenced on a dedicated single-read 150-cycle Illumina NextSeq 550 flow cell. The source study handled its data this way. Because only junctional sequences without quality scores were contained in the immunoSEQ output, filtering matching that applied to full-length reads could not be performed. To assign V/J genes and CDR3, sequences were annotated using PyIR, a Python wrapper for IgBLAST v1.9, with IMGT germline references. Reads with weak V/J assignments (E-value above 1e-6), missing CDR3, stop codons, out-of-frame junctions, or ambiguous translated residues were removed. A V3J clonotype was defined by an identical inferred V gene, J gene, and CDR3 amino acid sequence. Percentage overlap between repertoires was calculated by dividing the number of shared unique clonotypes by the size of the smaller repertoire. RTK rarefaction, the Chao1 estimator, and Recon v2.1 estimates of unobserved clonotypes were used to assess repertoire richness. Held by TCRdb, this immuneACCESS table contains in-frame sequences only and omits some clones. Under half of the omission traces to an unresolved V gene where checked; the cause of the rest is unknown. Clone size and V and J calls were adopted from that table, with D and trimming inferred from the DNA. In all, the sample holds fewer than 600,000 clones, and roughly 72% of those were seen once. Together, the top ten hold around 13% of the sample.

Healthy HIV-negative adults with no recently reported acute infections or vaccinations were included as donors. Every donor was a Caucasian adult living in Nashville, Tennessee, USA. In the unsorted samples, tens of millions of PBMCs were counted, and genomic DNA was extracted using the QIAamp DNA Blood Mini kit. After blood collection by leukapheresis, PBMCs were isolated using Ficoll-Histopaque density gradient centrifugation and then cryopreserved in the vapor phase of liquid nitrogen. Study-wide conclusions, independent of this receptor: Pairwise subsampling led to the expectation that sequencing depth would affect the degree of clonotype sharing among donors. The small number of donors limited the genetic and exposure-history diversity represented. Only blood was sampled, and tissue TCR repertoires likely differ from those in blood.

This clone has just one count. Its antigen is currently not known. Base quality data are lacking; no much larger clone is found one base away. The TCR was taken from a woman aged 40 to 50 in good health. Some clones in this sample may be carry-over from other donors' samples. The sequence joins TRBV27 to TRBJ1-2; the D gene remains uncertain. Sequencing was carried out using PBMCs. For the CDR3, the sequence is CASRPLGGYTF. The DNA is TGTGCCAGCAGACCCCTCGGGGGCTACACCTTC.